A single sample gave rise to the 29 T cell receptor beta chains below, sequenced in a study of human CD4 T cells and Enterobacteriaceae. Sorting took every CD4+ cell except CD45RA+CCR7+CD95- naive cells, reaching over 98% purity. TCRdb keeps only in-frame clones here, not all; method: immunoSEQ multiplex PCR. The table lists under 35,000 clones, 82% of them singletons, with over 1.5% in the top ten. Sequencing was done on a sample of memory CD4+ T cells from blood. These receptors all come from a human donor in good health.

The chain combines TRBV28 with TRBJ1-4; D is possibly TRBD1 (6 bases). The V gene's germline CDR1 is MDHEN and CDR2 SYDVKM. Trimming removed 3 bases from V and 8 bases from J, with 13 bases in between. The CDR3 length is 14 residues. CDR3 bases: TGTGCCAGCAGTTTGTCGGACAGACCCGAAAAACTGTTTTTT. It specifies CASSLSDRPEKLFF.

This chain links TRBV5-3 with TRBJ2-7; 9 positions match TRBD1. TRBV5-3 is flagged as an ORF with uncertain function. The junction had 16 bases not matched to a gene; V was cut back by 1 base and J by 8 bases. The CDR3 sequence is 17 residues long. In DNA form, the CDR3 reads TGTGCCAGAAGCTTGTATTCATGGAGGGACAGGGCTAATCAGCAGTACTTC. Its translation is CARSLYSWRDRANQQYF.

J is TRBJ2-7 and V is TRBV4-1, with TRBD1 identical over 10 bases. The CDR3 is made up of 15 amino acids. The trim removed 3 bases at V and 4 bases at J, leaving 6 bases unmatched. CDR1 and CDR2 from the germline V gene are MGHRA and YSYEKL. CDR3 sequence reads: CASSQEGQGPYEQYF. The CDR3 DNA is TGCGCCAGCAGCCAGGAGGGACAGGGGCCATACGAGCAGTACTTC.

This chain joins TRBV19 and TRBJ2-4, with D possibly being TRBD2 (7 bases). CDR1 is LNHDA and CDR2 is SQIVND in the germline V gene (reference sequence). V lost 3 bases to trimming and J lost 6 bases, with 21 bases between them. There are 17 residues in the CDR3. CDR3 bases: TGTGCCAGTAGTATGTGGACAGCGGGAAACTGGGGAAACATTCAGTACTTC. It is translated as CASSMWTAGNWGNIQYF.

The chain employs TRBV5-1 and TRBJ2-7; 7 nucleotides agree with TRBD2. CDR1 is SGHRS and CDR2 is YFSETQ in the germline V gene. Germline trimming cut 3 bases from V and 5 bases from J; bases unmatched to any gene: 11. The CDR3 has 15 amino acids. CDR3 sequence (DNA): TGCGCCAGCAGCTGGGAGGGCAGGGTACCCAACGAGCAGTACTTC. Protein sequence: CASSWEGRVPNEQYF.

The rearrangement links TRBV11-1 to TRBJ1-1; D perhaps matches TRBD1 (6 bases). V lost 5 bases and J lost 2, with 12 bases in between. Germline assignment: CDR1 SGHAT and CDR2 FQDESV (reference sequence). This CDR3 has 14 residues. CDR3 sequence: CASSPDRSNTEAFF. CDR3 in DNA: TGTGCCAGCAGCCCAGACAGGTCTAACACTGAAGCTTTCTTT. The entire variable domain, with the rest obtained from reference TRBV11-1 and TRBJ1-1, is as follows: EAEVAQSPRYKITEKSQAVAFWCDPISGHATLYWYRQILGQGPELLVQFQDESVVDDSQLPKDRFSAERLKGVDSTLKIQPAELGDSAMYLCASSPDRSNTEAFFGQGTRLTVV.

The rearrangement uses TRBV2 and TRBJ1-5, with 7 bases that match TRBD1. V lost 1 base to trimming and J lost 7 bases; unmatched junction nucleotides: 4. This CDR3 is built from 14 residues. The V gene's germline CDR1 is SNHLY and CDR2 FYNNEI. CDR3 region: CASSEVAGGQPQHF. CDR3 coding DNA: TGTGCCAGCAGTGAAGTGGCAGGGGGGCAGCCCCAGCATTTT. The whole variable domain, remainder taken from reference TRBV2 and TRBJ1-5, is EPEVTQTPSHQVTQMGQEVILRCVPISNHLYFYWYRQILGQKVEFLVSFYNNEISEKSEIFDDQFSVERPDGSNFTLKIRSTKLEDSAMYFCASSEVAGGQPQHFGDGTRLSIL.

The chain uses TRBV5-1 and TRBJ1-2, with 7 bases fitting TRBD1. J gave up 3 bases and V 0 bases, and 8 bases lay outside the gene matches. Germline CDR1 SGHRS, CDR2 YFSETQ. This CDR3 contains 16 residues. CDR3 sequence reads: CASSLARGPQYYGYTF. CDR3 in DNA: TGCGCCAGCAGCTTGGCGAGGGGGCCTCAATACTATGGCTACACCTTC.

The V gene is TRBV5-4, the J gene TRBJ2-7, with TRBD2 matching over 7 bases. With V trimmed by 4 bases and J by 2 bases, 6 bases remained unmatched. The CDR3 runs 14 residues. Germline V CDR1 and CDR2: SGHNT, YYREEE (reference sequence). The CDR3 DNA follows: TGTGCCAGCAGCGTTCAGCGGGACGCCTACGAGCAGTACTTC. Its translation is CASSVQRDAYEQYF.

The CDR3 is CASSSRTGGGGYTF. The CDR3, as DNA: TGTGCCAGCAGCTCTCGGACAGGGGGCGGTGGCTACACCTTC. The rearrangement links TRBV7-2 to TRBJ1-2, with 11 positions matching TRBD1. CDR1 is SGHTA, CDR2 FQGNSA, per germline. This CDR3 is built from 14 residues. V was clipped by 4 bases and J by 7 bases; unmatched bases: 5.

This clone was detected only once. The limits of the CDR3 on the DNA are not certain, so only TCRdb's listed CDR3 is given. The gene calls are TRBV7-9 and TRBJ2-1; the table's D gene call, TRBD1, was not cross checked with the DNA. The CDR3 spans 12 amino acids, including both terminal residues. Germline loops: CDR1 SEHNR, CDR2 FQNEAQ (reference sequence). CDR3 loop: CASSLVGTGSFF.

Concerning this clone: The identical CDR3 is also encoded by other nucleotide sequences in the sample. This chain uses TRBV5-1 with TRBJ2-3; D unclear. The V gene lost 0 bases and the J gene lost 0 bases, with 8 bases spanning the gap. This CDR3 has 15 amino acids. Germline assignment: CDR1 SGHRS and CDR2 YFSETQ. The CDR3 loop is CASSLDGSSTDTQYF. CDR3 bases: TGCGCCAGCAGCTTGGACGGTTCTAGCACAGATACGCAGTATTTT.

The rearrangement joins TRBV6-6 to TRBJ2-1; 11 nucleotides line up with TRBD2. The CDR3 extends over 16 amino acids. J was trimmed by 3 bases and V by 0 bases; bases with no gene match: 1. The germline gives CDR1 MNHNY, CDR2 SVGAGI (reference sequence). The CDR3 protein is CASSYSGLADYNEQFF. As DNA, the CDR3 is TGTGCCAGCAGTTACTCGGGACTAGCGGACTACAATGAGCAGTTCTTC.

The rearrangement links TRBV6-5 to TRBJ1-2; no reliable D call. This CDR3 spans 15 amino acids. Germline V gene data show CDR1 as MNHEY and CDR2 as SVGAGI. V was shortened by 0 bases and J by 6 bases, with 14 bases between the two germline ends. CDR3 protein: CASSYSTGALDGYTF. The DNA for the CDR3 is TGTGCCAGCAGTTACTCTACGGGAGCGCTGGATGGCTACACCTTC.

The chain carries TRBV28 and TRBJ2-5; 11 bases map to TRBD2. Losses at the gene ends were 3 bases for V and 5 bases for J; bases not matched to a gene: 8. CDR1 is MDHEN and CDR2 is SYDVKM in the germline V gene. The CDR3 extends over 16 amino acids. CDR3 sequence reads: CASSLTSGTAIETQYF. The CDR3 DNA reads as TGTGCCAGCAGTTTGACTAGCGGGACTGCAATTGAGACCCAGTACTTC.

In its sample, this clone was seen once. The rearrangement uses TRBV7-2 and TRBJ2-3; D possibly corresponds to TRBD2 (6 bases). CDR1 and CDR2 from the germline V gene are SGHTA and FQGNSA. The V gene lost 5 bases and the J gene lost 2 bases, with 14 bases spanning the gap. The CDR3 sequence is 15 residues long. The CDR3 DNA is TGTGCCAGCAGCGTTACCGGGAGAACCACAGATACGCAGTATTTT. Translating it yields CASSVTGRTTDTQYF. Supplemented by reference TRBV7-2 and TRBJ2-3, the full variable domain reads GAGVSQSPSNKVTEKGKDVELRCDPISGHTALYWYRQSLGQGLEFLIYFQGNSAPDKSGLPSDRFSAERTGGSVSTLTIQRTQQEDSAVYLCASSVTGRTTDTQYFGPGTRLTVL.

This clone was detected a few times. The chain carries TRBV19 and TRBJ2-3, with TRBD1 identical over 9 bases. The CDR3 covers 15 residues. Trimming at V came to 7 bases and at J to 4 bases, leaving 9 bases not matched to a gene. Germline CDR1 and CDR2: LNHDA and SQIVND (reference sequence). CDR3 bases: TGTGCCAGTAAGAGGGGACAGGGTAATTCAGATACGCAGTATTTT. This codes for CASKRGQGNSDTQYF.

This clone was observed a handful of times. This rearrangement joins TRBV7-3 to TRBJ2-2; D remains unclear. From germline, CDR1 is SGHTA and CDR2 FQGTGA. V was shortened by 1 base and J by 4 bases, with 16 bases between the two germline ends. This CDR3 spans 17 amino acids. The CDR3 sequence is CASSLNPISGGTGELFF. The CDR3 DNA follows: TGTGCCAGCAGCTTAAACCCAATCTCAGGCGGCACCGGGGAGCTGTTTTTT. Full variable domain (rest looked up from reference TRBV7-3 and TRBJ2-2): GAGVSQTPSNKVTEKGKYVELRCDPISGHTALYWYRQSLGQGPEFLIYFQGTGAADDSGLPNDRFFAVRPEGSVSTLKIQRTERGDSAVYLCASSLNPISGGTGELFFGEGSRLTVL.

The V and J genes are TRBV11-2 and TRBJ2-3, with D possibly matching TRBD1 (5 bases). The V and J ends lost 5 bases and 3 bases respectively, with 12 bases between them. This CDR3 comprises 14 residues. Germline V gene data show CDR1 as SGHAT and CDR2 as FQNNGV. In DNA form, the CDR3 reads TGTGCCAGCAGCCCCCGACAGTTTACAGATACGCAGTATTTT. This gives the protein CASSPRQFTDTQYF.

This rearrangement joins TRBV19 to TRBJ1-5, with TRBD1 matching 7 bases. V lost 2 bases to trimming and J lost 0 bases; unmatched junction nucleotides: 4. The CDR3 is 16 residues long. Per the germline V gene, CDR1 is LNHDA and CDR2 is SQIVND (reference sequence). The CDR3 DNA reads as TGTGCCAGTAGTATAAGGGACAGTTATAGCAATCAGCCCCAGCATTTT. It yields the protein CASSIRDSYSNQPQHF.

The chain combines TRBV18 with TRBJ1-5; D ambiguous. V lost 1 base and J lost 5, with 9 bases in between. This CDR3 spans 14 amino acids. Per germline, CDR1 KGHSH and CDR2 LQKENI. For the CDR3, the DNA is TGTGCCAGCTCACCACAGGGTATTCATCAGCCCCAGCATTTT. Its translation: CASSPQGIHQPQHF.

This clone was observed a handful of times. J is TRBJ1-1 and V is TRBV6-5; D is uncertain. CDR3 size: 16 residues. The germline V gene has CDR1 MNHEY and CDR2 SVGAGI. Between the trimmed V and J ends, which lost 0 bases and 4 bases, there was a span of 15 bases. CDR3 sequence reads: CASSYSMQSGGTEAFF. The DNA of the CDR3 is TGTGCCAGCAGTTACTCGATGCAGAGTGGCGGCACTGAAGCTTTCTTT.

The chain uses TRBV2 and TRBJ2-1; no clear D gene. Germline CDR1 SNHLY, CDR2 FYNNEI. Trimming removed 8 bases at V and 5 bases at J, with 16 bases between. The CDR3 totals 14 residues. The DNA of the CDR3 is TGTGCCAGCTCCGTCTCTCGTTGGGACAATGAGCAGTTCTTC. Protein: CASSVSRWDNEQFF.

This clone appeared once. This chain connects TRBV18 to TRBJ1-3; a possible D gene is TRBD1 (6 bases). The V gene's germline CDR1 is KGHSH and CDR2 LQKENI. V dropped 5 bases and J dropped 0 bases, with 11 bases sitting between them. CDR3 size: 15 residues. This CDR3 is CASSWDTSSGNTIYF. The CDR3 nucleotides are TGTGCCAGCTCATGGGACACAAGCTCTGGAAACACCATATATTTT. The variable domain in full, completed from reference TRBV18 and TRBJ1-3, reads NAGVMQNPRHLVRRRGQEARLRCSPMKGHSHVYWYRQLPEEGLKFMVYLQKENIIDESGMPKERFSAEFPKEGPSILRIQQVVRGDSAAYFCASSWDTSSGNTIYFGEGSWLTVV.

The chain recombines TRBV28 with TRBJ2-7, with TRBD2 identical over 12 bases. The CDR3 covers 13 residues. Trimming took 8 bases from V and 3 from J; bases not matched to a gene: 2. Germline CDR1 is MDHEN and CDR2 is SYDVKM. CDR3 protein: CASGLAGSYEQYF. The CDR3 bases are TGTGCCAGCGGACTAGCGGGGAGCTACGAGCAGTACTTC.

The count of this clone is one. The V call is TRBV10-1, the J call TRBJ2-3, with TRBD2 identical over 10 bases. The V and J ends lost 6 bases and 5 bases, in that order; junction bases with no gene match: 8. The CDR3 length is 15 residues. Per the germline V gene, CDR1 is WNHNN and CDR2 is SYGVQD (reference sequence). CDR3 in DNA: TGCGCCAGCAGCGAGGGGGGACTAGCGAAAGATACGCAGTATTTT. Its protein is CASSEGGLAKDTQYF.

The chain carries TRBV10-3 and TRBJ2-1, with TRBD1 as a possible D gene (5 bases). The CDR3 runs to 13 residues. The V and J ends lost 10 bases and 9 bases respectively, with 19 bases between them. In germline, CDR1 is ENHRY, CDR2 SYGVKD. As DNA, the CDR3 is TGTGCCACCTCCAGGCCACCAGGGCGTGAGCAGTTCTTC. The encoded protein is CATSRPPGREQFF.

The gene calls are TRBV6-1 and TRBJ1-1; the D gene is possibly TRBD1 (6 bases). The CDR3 is 13 residues long. Trimming removed 5 bases from V and 3 bases from J, with 10 bases in between. Looked up from germline, CDR1 is MNHNS and CDR2 is SASEGT. The CDR3 region is CASSQGYDTEAFF. As DNA, the CDR3 is TGTGCCAGCAGTCAGGGGTACGACACTGAAGCTTTCTTT.

The rearrangement joins TRBV7-9 to TRBJ2-7; D perhaps matches TRBD1 (6 bases). This CDR3 has 13 residues. V was trimmed by 5 bases and J by 0 bases, leaving 8 bases between them. Germline-derived CDR1 and CDR2 are SEHNR and FQNEAQ (reference sequence). In nucleotides, the CDR3 is TGTGCCAGCAGCCAAGGGGGCTCCTACGAGCAGTACTTC. Translation: CASSQGGSYEQYF.